Shown below are 9 T cell receptor beta chains from a single sample sequenced in a study of blood T cell repertoires in COVID-19. Libraries were prepared by immunoSEQ multiplex PCR; TCRdb keeps only in-frame clonotypes and omits some of them. The sample lists about 260,000 clones, about four fifths occurring once. Specimen: peripheral blood. The receptors were sampled from a middle-aged woman who had recovered from COVID-19.

V gene TRBV28 combines with J gene TRBJ1-4, with 7 bases aligning to TRBD1. The CDR3 runs 11 residues. With V trimmed by 10 bases and J by 8 bases, 4 bases remained unmatched. Per the germline V gene, CDR1 is MDHEN and CDR2 is SYDVKM. In DNA form, the CDR3 reads TGTGCCATACAGGGGAGGGAAAAACTGTTTTTT. Translation gives CAIQGREKLFF.

V usage is TRBV30 and J usage is TRBJ2-2, with D unclear. CDR3 length: 13 residues. The V gene lost 3 bases and the J gene lost 1 base, with 6 bases spanning the gap. From germline, CDR1 is GTSNPN and CDR2 SVGIG (reference sequence). CDR3 bases: TGTGCCTGGAGCCGACAGAACACCGGGGAGCTGTTTTTT. Amino acids: CAWSRQNTGELFF.

The chain couples TRBV27 to TRBJ2-3; 11 bases line up with TRBD1. Germline values: CDR1 MNHEY, CDR2 SMNVEV (reference sequence). Trimming cost V 2 bases and J 1 base; bases outside gene matches: 8. CDR3 length: 18 residues. The DNA of the CDR3 is TGTGCCAGCAGTTTAGGACAGGGGGCCGTGGCTGGCACAGATACGCAGTATTTT. Amino acid sequence: CASSLGQGAVAGTDTQYF.

The CDR3 sequence: CASSSSTSGGEQFF. The CDR3 region has the DNA TGCGCCAGCAGCTCCTCGACTAGCGGGGGGGAGCAGTTCTTC. This rearrangement joins TRBV5-1 to TRBJ2-1, with 13 positions matching TRBD2. V was pared by 3 bases and J by 10 bases, with 4 bases of the junction left unmatched. Germline V lookup: CDR1 SGHRS, CDR2 YFSETQ. The CDR3 has 14 amino acids.

The V gene is TRBV7-2, the J gene TRBJ2-7; D is unresolved. Germline CDR1 and CDR2: SGHTA and FQGNSA. Trimming removed 1 base at V and 3 bases at J, with 7 bases between. The CDR3 runs to 13 residues. The CDR3 nucleotides read TGTGCCAGCAGCTTAGACGCAGACTACGAGCAGTACTTC. This gives the protein CASSLDADYEQYF.

This clone was seen a single time. V usage is TRBV6-5 and J usage is TRBJ1-1; D remains unclear. V lost 10 bases and J lost 1, with 13 bases in between. The CDR3 sequence is 13 residues long. From germline, CDR1 is MNHEY and CDR2 SVGAGI. The CDR3 here is CATALQENTEAFF. In DNA form, the CDR3 reads TGTGCCACCGCACTCCAGGAGAACACTGAAGCTTTCTTT.

This clone was picked up one time. The V gene is TRBV6-5, the J gene TRBJ1-6; D not certain. Germline lookup yields CDR1 MNHEY and CDR2 SVGAGI. Deletions cut 8 bases from V and 8 bases from J, with 13 bases between. This CDR3 region has 13 residues. The CDR3 DNA reads as TGTGCCAGCGCCGTTAGAATTTATTCACCCCTCCACTTT. Translating gives CASAVRIYSPLHF.

The table lists this clone with a few counts. DNA of the CDR3: TGTGCCAGTAGCAGAATGACAGGGGGCGGGACTGAAGCTTTCTTT. It yields the protein CASSRMTGGGTEAFF. V gene TRBV19 combines with J gene TRBJ1-1; 10 bases are a match to TRBD1. In germline, CDR1 is LNHDA, CDR2 SQIVND (reference sequence). V dropped 6 bases and J dropped 5; count of bases not matched to a gene: 9. CDR3 size: 15 residues.

This rearrangement joins TRBV28 to TRBJ1-5; D unclear. Germline V gene sequence: CDR1 MDHEN, CDR2 SYDVKM. The length of the CDR3 is 16 residues. Trimming shortened V by 0 bases and J by 3 bases, and 12 bases separated the two germline ends. CDR3 DNA: TGTGCCAGCAGTTTATGGTCTATACGGGTCAATCAGCCCCAGCATTTT. Translation gives CASSLWSIRVNQPQHF.